What follows describes a single TCR beta chain. These data come from a study of blood T cell repertoires in COVID-19. Turning to the study itself: In each case, the material was cDNA or gDNA derived from T cells, B-cell-depleted T cells, or PBMCs.

Original processing notes: The authors estimated nucleated cell counts from reference gene primer amplification. Assay: immunoSEQ multiplex PCR; the TCRdb copy retains only in-frame clones and omits some. V and J calls and clone size are those listed in that table; D and trimming were worked out from the DNA. In the table there are about 150,000 clones, roughly 80% of which are singletons. The CDR3 loop spans 17 amino acids. Germline trimming cut 4 bases from V and 8 bases from J; bases unmatched to any gene: 13. Germline V gives CDR1 SGDLS, CDR2 YYNGEE. The receptor was derived from a woman older than 75 with acute or convalescent COVID-19. V is TRBV9 and J is TRBJ2-1; 12 nucleotides align to TRBD2. The sequencing input was peripheral blood. CDR3 sequence (DNA): TGTGCCAGCAGCCCCCCCATATCTAGCGGGAGGGCTTATGAGCAGTTCTTC. This encodes CASSPPISSGRAYEQFF. Together with reference TRBV9 and TRBJ2-1, the CDR3 gives the full variable domain: DSGVTQTPKHLITATGQRVTLRCSPRSGDLSVYWYQQSLDQGLQFLIQYYNGEERAKGNILERFSAQQFPDLHSELNLSSLELGDSALYFCASSPPISSGRAYEQFFGPGTRLTVL.